These 24 T cell receptor beta chains came from one sample sequenced in a study of T cell changes during pregnancy in multiple sclerosis. TCRdb keeps only in-frame clones here, not all; method: immunoSEQ multiplex PCR. The data contain 30,000 to 45,000 clones, under 95% of them seen just once; the ten biggest clones take up roughly 0.44%. Sequenced material: CD4+ T cells from peripheral blood mononuclear cells, taken after pregnancy. Receptor source: a female donor with multiple sclerosis, enrolled in a pregnancy study.

The rearrangement joins TRBV30 to TRBJ1-1; 8 bases match TRBD1. The junction had 8 bases not matched to a gene; V was cut back by 5 bases and J by 0 bases. The CDR3 length is 15 residues. The germline CDR1 and CDR2 sequences are GTSNPN and SVGIG (reference sequence). As DNA, the CDR3 is TGTGCCTGGCGGACAGGGTGGATCATGAACACTGAAGCTTTCTTT. Translated, it gives CAWRTGWIMNTEAFF.

The chain links TRBV20-1 to TRBJ1-4, with TRBD1 as a possible D gene (6 bases). V lost 4 bases, J lost 13 bases, and 10 bases lay in between. Looked up from germline, CDR1 is DFQATT and CDR2 is SNEGSKA (reference sequence). This CDR3 has 10 residues. DNA for the CDR3: TGCAGTGCTATCGCCAGGGGACTGTTTTTT. Translating it yields CSAIARGLFF.

The rearrangement uses TRBV28 and TRBJ1-2, with 11 bases fitting TRBD1. Looked up from germline, CDR1 is MDHEN and CDR2 is SYDVKM. This CDR3 has 15 residues. Trimming removed 4 bases from V and 8 bases from J; junction bases left unmatched: 9. The CDR3 loop is CASSSPGQGDWGYTF. The CDR3 coding sequence is TGTGCCAGCAGTTCCCCGGGACAGGGGGACTGGGGCTACACCTTC.

The rearrangement joins TRBV29-1 to TRBJ2-6; D remains ambiguous. The germline V and J ends were trimmed by 6 bases and 2 bases, with 5 bases remaining between them. The CDR3 covers 12 residues. CDR1 SQVTM and CDR2 ANQGSEA come from the germline V gene. DNA of the CDR3: TGCAGCGTGTACACTGGGGCCAACGTCCTGACTTTC. The encoded protein is CSVYTGANVLTF.

This clone has just one count. This chain connects TRBV28 to TRBJ1-2, with D unclear. Germline V CDR1 and CDR2: MDHEN, SYDVKM. V was clipped by 11 bases and J by 9 bases, with 22 bases between them. The CDR3 is 13 amino acids. The CDR3 is CASGRPTVSSYTF. The CDR3 DNA follows: TGTGCCTCAGGTAGACCTACCGTTAGTAGCTACACCTTC.

CDR3: CASSSEGLMNEKLFF. The CDR3 coding sequence is TGTGCCAGCAGCTCGGAGGGGTTGATGAATGAAAAACTGTTTTTT. The gene calls are TRBV7-2 and TRBJ1-4, with D maybe TRBD1 (5 bases). Germline CDR1 and CDR2: SGHTA and FQGNSA. Between the trimmed V and J ends, which lost 4 bases and 5 bases, there was a span of 14 bases. The length of the CDR3 is 15 residues.

This rearrangement joins TRBV2 to TRBJ2-5, with a tentative D call TRBD2 (6 bases). V was cut by 6 bases and J by 2 bases, with 13 bases left in between. CDR1 SNHLY and CDR2 FYNNEI come from the germline V gene. The length of the CDR3 is 14 residues. The CDR3 loop is CASRGGLGQETQYF. The DNA for the CDR3 is TGTGCCAGCAGGGGAGGCCTGGGGCAAGAGACCCAGTACTTC.

V and J are TRBV6-1 and TRBJ2-7; tentatively, D is TRBD2 (5 bases). V was cut by 1 base and J by 9 bases, with 19 bases left in between. Germline V gene data show CDR1 as MNHNS and CDR2 as SASEGT. CDR3 length: 15 amino acids. This chain's CDR3 is CASSEGTSSGIGQYF. In DNA, the CDR3 is TGTGCCAGCAGTGAAGGAACTAGTTCGGGGATAGGGCAGTACTTC.

The V gene is TRBV7-6, the J gene TRBJ1-1; 7 nucleotides line up with TRBD1. This CDR3 contains 13 residues. Germline trimming cut 6 bases from V and 6 bases from J; bases unmatched to any gene: 7. Germline V gene data show CDR1 as SGHVS and CDR2 as FNYEAQ. The CDR3 region is CASRSRQGAEAFF. CDR3 DNA: TGTGCCAGCAGGTCCCGACAGGGCGCTGAAGCTTTCTTT. Full variable domain (missing parts from reference TRBV7-6 and TRBJ1-1): GAGVSQSPRYKVTKRGQDVALRCDPISGHVSLYWYRQALGQGPEFLTYFNYEAQQDKSGLPNDRFSAERPEGSISTLTIQRTEQRDSAMYRCASRSRQGAEAFFGQGTRLTVV.

The chain is built from TRBV7-2 and TRBJ2-3; 8 bases are a match to TRBD1. The length of the CDR3 is 14 residues. J was trimmed by 5 bases and V by 4 bases; bases with no gene match: 5. In germline, CDR1 is SGHTA, CDR2 FQGNSA. CDR3 nucleotide sequence: TGTGCCAGCAGCTGGACAGGGCCCCAAGATACGCAGTATTTT. This translates into CASSWTGPQDTQYF.

This clone occurred a few times. V and J are TRBV19 and TRBJ2-3; 7 nucleotides match TRBD2. Germline V gene sequence: CDR1 LNHDA, CDR2 SQIVND (reference sequence). The CDR3 totals 15 residues. V was pared by 2 bases and J by 1 base, with 3 bases of the junction left unmatched. CDR3 amino acids: CASSIRGGGTDTQYF. The CDR3, as DNA: TGTGCCAGTAGTATACGCGGGGGAGGCACAGATACGCAGTATTTT.

The V call is TRBV18, the J call TRBJ2-1; 7 nucleotides agree with TRBD2. V lost 3 bases and J lost 8; bases outside the gene matches: 7. From germline, CDR1 is KGHSH and CDR2 LQKENI. CDR3 length: 14 amino acids. CDR3 coding DNA: TGTGCCAGCTCACCCTACGGGGGGTTCGATGAGCAGTTCTTC. Protein product: CASSPYGGFDEQFF.

The chain combines TRBV9 with TRBJ1-4, with TRBD1 as a possible D gene (5 bases). The CDR3 totals 15 residues. Germline values: CDR1 SGDLS, CDR2 YYNGEE. Deletions cut 0 bases from V and 6 bases from J, with 12 bases between. The CDR3 DNA reads TGTGCCAGCAGCGTAGAATGGGGGAGGGATGAAAAACTGTTTTTT. Translating it yields CASSVEWGRDEKLFF.

The CDR3 region is CASSHGLAGGDNEQFF. In DNA form, the CDR3 reads TGCGCCAGCAGCCACGGACTAGCGGGAGGGGACAATGAGCAGTTCTTC. This chain links TRBV5-1 with TRBJ2-1; the match to TRBD2 covers 15 bases. Germline trimming cut 4 bases from V and 5 bases from J; bases unmatched to any gene: 4. Germline CDR1 is SGHRS and CDR2 is YFSETQ. The CDR3 length is 16 residues.

The chain joins TRBV7-8 to TRBJ1-1; a weak D match, TRBD1 (5 bases). Looked up from germline, CDR1 is SGHVS and CDR2 is FQNEAQ. V lost 1 base and J 5 bases, leaving 14 bases between the germline ends. The CDR3 is 15 residues long. In nucleotides, the CDR3 is TGTGCCAGCAGCTTAGTCCAGGGCAGGTTGACTGAAGCTTTCTTT. Amino acids: CASSLVQGRLTEAFF. Using reference TRBV7-8 and TRBJ1-1 for the parts outside the CDR3, the full variable domain is GAGVSQSPRYKVAKRGQDVALRCDPISGHVSLFWYQQALGQGPEFLTYFQNEAQLDKSGLPSDRFFAERPEGSVSTLKIQRTQQEDSAVYLCASSLVQGRLTEAFFGQGTRLTVV.

V is TRBV15 and J is TRBJ2-1; D is possibly TRBD2 (5 bases). Per the germline V gene, CDR1 is LNHNV and CDR2 is YYDKDF (reference sequence). Trimming pared 7 bases from V and 3 bases from J, leaving 16 bases between. This CDR3 is 15 amino acids long. CDR3 bases: TGTGCCACCACCCCAGACAACGGGGTCTACAATGAGCAGTTCTTC. It is translated as CATTPDNGVYNEQFF.

This chain connects TRBV28 to TRBJ1-2; 7 bases match TRBD1. Trimming cost V 7 bases and J 0 bases; bases outside gene matches: 5. This CDR3 contains 14 residues. The germline gives CDR1 MDHEN, CDR2 SYDVKM. The CDR3 loop is CASKAGGANYGYTF. CDR3 DNA: TGTGCCAGCAAAGCAGGGGGAGCTAACTATGGCTACACCTTC.

This sequence joins TRBV27 and TRBJ2-1, with TRBD1 matching 10 bases. Germline CDR1 MNHEY, CDR2 SMNVEV (reference sequence). With V trimmed by 4 bases and J by 3 bases, 3 bases remained unmatched. The CDR3 length is 15 residues. For the CDR3, the DNA is TGTGCCAGCAGTTCGGACAGGGGGGTCTACAATGAGCAGTTCTTC. It codes for CASSSDRGVYNEQFF.

V gene TRBV7-6 combines with J gene TRBJ1-1; D may be TRBD1 (6 bases). V lost 5 bases, J lost 4 bases, and 17 bases lay in between. The CDR3 has 15 amino acids. Germline V CDR1 and CDR2: SGHVS, FNYEAQ. CDR3 bases: TGTGCCAGCAGCCTCAGCGGGGGCTTGGGCACTGAAGCTTTCTTT. This translates into CASSLSGGLGTEAFF.

This chain connects TRBV30 to TRBJ2-7; D gene unclear. V was trimmed by 0 bases and J by 9 bases, leaving 15 bases between them. CDR1 is GTSNPN and CDR2 is SVGIG in the germline V gene (reference sequence). The CDR3 sequence is 13 residues long. CDR3 amino acids: CAWSVPRVPGQYF. The CDR3 region has the DNA TGTGCCTGGAGTGTACCACGGGTTCCGGGGCAGTACTTC.

V is TRBV6-5 and J is TRBJ1-1, with a weak D call TRBD1 (6 bases). V lost 4 bases and J lost 3, with 15 bases in between. Germline loops: CDR1 MNHEY, CDR2 SVGAGI. The CDR3 extends over 15 amino acids. The CDR3 sequence is CASSFSGGAYTEAFF. The CDR3 region has the DNA TGTGCCAGCAGTTTTTCCGGGGGGGCCTACACTGAAGCTTTCTTT.

This chain joins TRBV13 and TRBJ2-7; D is possibly TRBD2 (5 bases). The germline V gene has CDR1 PRHDT and CDR2 FYEKMQ (reference sequence). Trimming stripped 2 bases from V and 1 base from J, with 12 bases between. This CDR3 contains 15 residues. CDR3 coding DNA: TGTGCCAGCAGCTTAAAGCGGAGCCCATCCTACGAGCAGTACTTC. It is translated as CASSLKRSPSYEQYF. The whole variable domain, filled in from reference TRBV13 and TRBJ2-7, reads AAGVIQSPRHLIKEKRETATLKCYPIPRHDTVYWYQQGPGQDPQFLISFYEKMQSDKGSIPDRFSAQQFSDYHSELNMSSLELGDSALYFCASSLKRSPSYEQYFGPGTRLTVT.

This sequence joins TRBV29-1 and TRBJ1-5, with D possibly TRBD1 on 6 matching bases. V was pared by 6 bases and J by 5 bases, with 11 bases between. The CDR3 totals 12 residues. Germline V CDR1 and CDR2: SQVTM, ANQGSEA. The CDR3 spells CSVGAGDQPQHF. CDR3 DNA sequence: TGCAGCGTGGGAGCAGGGGATCAGCCCCAGCATTTT. The complete variable domain, with remaining parts taken from reference TRBV29-1 and TRBJ1-5, reads SAVISQKPSRDICQRGTSLTIQCQVDSQVTMMFWYRQQPGQSLTLIATANQGSEATYESGFVIDKFPISRPNLTFSTLTVSNMSPEDSSIYLCSVGAGDQPQHFGDGTRLSIL.

V usage is TRBV19 and J usage is TRBJ2-3, with a weak D call TRBD2 (6 bases). Trimming cost V 6 bases and J 10 bases, with 14 bases left between them. This CDR3 has 12 residues. Germline CDR1 LNHDA, CDR2 SQIVND (reference sequence). The CDR3 region is CASRVMGGPQYF. CDR3 nucleotide sequence: TGTGCCAGTAGGGTCATGGGGGGACCGCAGTATTTT.